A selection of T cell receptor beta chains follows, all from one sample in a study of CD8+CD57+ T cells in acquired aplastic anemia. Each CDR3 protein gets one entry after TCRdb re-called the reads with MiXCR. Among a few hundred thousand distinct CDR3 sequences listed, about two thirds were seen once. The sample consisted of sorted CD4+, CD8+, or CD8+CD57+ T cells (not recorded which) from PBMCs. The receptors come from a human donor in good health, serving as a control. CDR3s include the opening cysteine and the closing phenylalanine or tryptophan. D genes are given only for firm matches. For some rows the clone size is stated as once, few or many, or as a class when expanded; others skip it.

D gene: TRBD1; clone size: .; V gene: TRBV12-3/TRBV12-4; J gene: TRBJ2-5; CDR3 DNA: TGTGCCAGCATCGCGACAGGGAAGGAGACCCAGTACTTC; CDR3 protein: CASIATGKETQYF
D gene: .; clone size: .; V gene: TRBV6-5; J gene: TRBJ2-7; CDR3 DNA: TGTGCCAGCAGTCCGACGGGACTCAACGAGCAGTACTTC; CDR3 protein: CASSPTGLNEQYF
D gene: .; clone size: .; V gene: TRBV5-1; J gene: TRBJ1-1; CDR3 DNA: TGCGCCAGCAGTCTAGGACACGGCTGCGTCACTGAAGCTTTCTTT; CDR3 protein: CASSLGHGCVTEAFF
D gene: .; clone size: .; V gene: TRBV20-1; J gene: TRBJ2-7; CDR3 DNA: TGCGGTGCTAGCCGGACGTGGGGGCCCTACGAGCAGTACTTC; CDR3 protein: CGASRTWGPYEQYF
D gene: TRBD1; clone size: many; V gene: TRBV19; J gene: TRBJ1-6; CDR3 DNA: TGTGCCAGTAGTATAGTAGCAAGGACAGGAGGAAATTCACCCCTCCACTTT; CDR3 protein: CASSIVARTGGNSPLHF
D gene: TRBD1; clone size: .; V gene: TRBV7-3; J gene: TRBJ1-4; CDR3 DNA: TGTGCCAGCAGCACTAGAACAGGGGCCGACTATAGCTACTTTTTT; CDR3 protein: CASSTRTGADYSYFF
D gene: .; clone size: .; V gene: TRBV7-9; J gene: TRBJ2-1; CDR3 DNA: TGTGCCAGCAGCCGAGGAGGCAGAGCAATTGTGCAGTTCTTC; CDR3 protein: CASSRGGRAIVQFF
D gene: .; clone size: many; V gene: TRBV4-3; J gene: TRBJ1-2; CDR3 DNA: TGCGCCAGCAGCCAAGTTCCCCTAATTGGTGGCTACACCTTC; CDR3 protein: CASSQVPLIGGYTF
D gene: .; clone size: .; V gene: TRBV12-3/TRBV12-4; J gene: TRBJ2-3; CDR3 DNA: TGTGCCAACAGCTTGATACTCAGGAGGGGGGGCACAGATACGCAGTATTTT; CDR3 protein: CANSLILRRGGTDTQYF
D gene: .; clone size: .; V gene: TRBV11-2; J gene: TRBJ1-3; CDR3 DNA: TGTGCCAGCACCTCTTCACGGGGCGCGGGGGGAAACACCACATATTTT; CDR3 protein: CASTSSRGAGGNTTYF
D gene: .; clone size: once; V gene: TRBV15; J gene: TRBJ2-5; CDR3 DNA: TGTGCCACCAGCACCCGGGTCGGAGAATACGACCAGTACTTC; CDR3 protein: CATSTRVGEYDQYF
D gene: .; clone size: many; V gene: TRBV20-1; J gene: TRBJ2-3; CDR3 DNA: TGCAGTGCTAGAGGTGATACGCAGTATTTT; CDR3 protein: CSARGDTQYF
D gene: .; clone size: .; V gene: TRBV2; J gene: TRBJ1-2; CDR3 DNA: TGTGCCAGCAGTGGGGCGGGCGGTTTAGGATACGGCTACACCTTC; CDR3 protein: CASSGAGGLGYGYTF
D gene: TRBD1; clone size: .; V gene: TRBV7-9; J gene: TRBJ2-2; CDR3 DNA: TGTGCCAGCAGCGTGGACAGGGACAACGAGCAGTACTTCTTTTTT; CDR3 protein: CASSVDRDNEQYFFF
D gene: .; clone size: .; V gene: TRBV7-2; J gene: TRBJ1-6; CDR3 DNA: TGTGCCAGCAGCTTAGCGGGGCAAAATTCACCCCTCCACTCACCCCTCCACTTT; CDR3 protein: CASSLAGQNSPLHSPLHF
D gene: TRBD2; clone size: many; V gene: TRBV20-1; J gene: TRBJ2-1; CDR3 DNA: TGCAGTGCTAGAGGCGGGGGGGCATGGAATGAGCAGTTCTTC; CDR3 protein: CSARGGGAWNEQFF
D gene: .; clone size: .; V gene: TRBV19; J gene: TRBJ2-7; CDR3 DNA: TGTGCCAGTAGTCAAGGGGGGGGGGATGCGCAGTACTTC; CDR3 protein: CASSQGGGDAQYF
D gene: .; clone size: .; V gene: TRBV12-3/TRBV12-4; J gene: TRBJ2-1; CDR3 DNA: TGTGCCAGCAGTCGACAGGGTCCGGGGGGTTACTACAATGAGCAGTTCTTC; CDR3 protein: CASSRQGPGGYYNEQFF
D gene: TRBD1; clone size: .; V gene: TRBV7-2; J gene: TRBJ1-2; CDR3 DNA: TGTGCCAGCAGCTTAGGGACAGGGGGCTTGACTACAATGTTC; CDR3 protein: CASSLGTGGLTTMF
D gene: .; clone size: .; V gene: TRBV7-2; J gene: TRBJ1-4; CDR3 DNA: TGTGCCAGCAGCTTGGTGTCCGGCTTGCGCTACTTCCTGTTTTTT; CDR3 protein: CASSLVSGLRYFLFF
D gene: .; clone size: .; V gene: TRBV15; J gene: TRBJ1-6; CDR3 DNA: TGTGCGACCAGGACGGTGAGCTCCTATAATTCACCCCTCCACTTT; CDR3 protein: CATRTVSSYNSPLHF
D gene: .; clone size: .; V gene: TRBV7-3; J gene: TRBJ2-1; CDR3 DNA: TGTGCCAGCAGCTTATGGGGACGTGTGCCCCAGCAGTTCTTC; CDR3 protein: CASSLWGRVPQQFF
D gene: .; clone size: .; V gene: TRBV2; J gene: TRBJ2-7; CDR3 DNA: TGTGCCAGCCGGATAGGGGCAGGGGGGATCAACGAGCAGTACTTC; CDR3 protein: CASRIGAGGINEQYF
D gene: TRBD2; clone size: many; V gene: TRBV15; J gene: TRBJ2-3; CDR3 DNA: TGTGCCACCAGCAGAGATTCAGCGGGGGCTATTACGCAGTATTTT; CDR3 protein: CATSRDSAGAITQYF
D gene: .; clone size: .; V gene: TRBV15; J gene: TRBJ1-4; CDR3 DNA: TGTGCCAGCAGGCAGTGGGGTGGAGATGATAGACTGTTCTTC; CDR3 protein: CASRQWGGDDRLFF
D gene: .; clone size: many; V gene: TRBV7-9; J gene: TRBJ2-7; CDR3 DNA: TGTGCCAGCAGCACGAATTTGGGTTTGGGGGGCGAGCGGCCTTACGAGCAGTACTTC; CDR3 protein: CASSTNLGLGGERPYEQYF
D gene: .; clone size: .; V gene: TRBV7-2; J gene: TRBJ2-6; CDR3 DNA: TGTGCCAGCAGCTTCGGCGCCGTCCACATCTCTGGGCCAAACGTCCTGACTTTC; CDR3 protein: CASSFGAVHISGPNVLTF
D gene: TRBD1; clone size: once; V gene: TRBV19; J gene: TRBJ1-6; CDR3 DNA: TGTGCCAGTAGTATAACAGGGGCGAGCTCCTACGAGCCGCCCTTCCACTTT; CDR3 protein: CASSITGASSYEPPFHF
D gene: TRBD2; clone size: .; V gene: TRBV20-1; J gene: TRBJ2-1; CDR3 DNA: TGCAGTGCCATCTCTAGCGGGAGCTACAATGGGGAGCAGTTCTTC; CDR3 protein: CSAISSGSYNGEQFF
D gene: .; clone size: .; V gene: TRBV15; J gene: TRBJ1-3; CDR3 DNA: TGTGCCACCAGCAGAGATATAGGGGCTGGAAACACCATATATTTT; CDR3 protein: CATSRDIGAGNTIYF
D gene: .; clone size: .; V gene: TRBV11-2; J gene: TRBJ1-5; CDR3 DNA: TGTGCCAGCAGCTCCCGGGGGCTAGATCAGCCCCAGCATTTT; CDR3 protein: CASSSRGLDQPQHF
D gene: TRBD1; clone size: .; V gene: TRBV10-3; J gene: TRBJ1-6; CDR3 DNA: TGTGCCATCAGCCTAGGTACTAGACAGGGAATGGGATCACCCCTCCACTTT; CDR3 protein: CAISLGTRQGMGSPLHF
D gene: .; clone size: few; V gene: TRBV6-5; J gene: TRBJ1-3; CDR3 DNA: TGTGCCAGCAGGTCCCTCAGCTCTGGAAACACCATATATTTT; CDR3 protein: CASRSLSSGNTIYF
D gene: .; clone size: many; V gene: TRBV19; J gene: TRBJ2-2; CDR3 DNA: TGTGCCAGTAGTGGGCGAATCGCGTACACCGGGGAGCTGTTTTTT; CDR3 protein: CASSGRIAYTGELFF
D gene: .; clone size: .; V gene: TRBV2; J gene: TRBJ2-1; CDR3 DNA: TGTGCCAGCAGCCACATGGCGGGATATGAGCAGTTCTTC; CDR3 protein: CASSHMAGYEQFF
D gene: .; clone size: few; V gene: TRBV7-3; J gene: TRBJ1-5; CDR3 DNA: TGTGCTAGCAGCTTGTTGCCTAGGGGCTACGAGCAGTACCATTTT; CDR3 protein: CASSLLPRGYEQYHF
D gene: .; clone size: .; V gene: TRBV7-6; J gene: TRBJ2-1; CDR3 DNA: TGTGCCAGCAGCTTAATTGTTGGTGAGCAGTTCTTC; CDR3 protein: CASSLIVGEQFF
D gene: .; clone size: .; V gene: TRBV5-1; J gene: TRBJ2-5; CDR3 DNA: TGCGCCAGCAGCTTGGGAGAAACCGGGGATGAGACCCAGTACTTC; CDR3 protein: CASSLGETGDETQYF
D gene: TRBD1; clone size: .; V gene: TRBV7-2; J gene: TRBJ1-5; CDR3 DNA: TGTGCCAGCAGCCCAGGGGGAGGGGAGCAGCCCCAGCACTTT; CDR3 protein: CASSPGGGEQPQHF
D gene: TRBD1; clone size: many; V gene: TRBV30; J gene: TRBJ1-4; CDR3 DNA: TGTGCCTGGAGTATCGGGACAGCTAATGAAAAACTGTTTTTT; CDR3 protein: CAWSIGTANEKLFF
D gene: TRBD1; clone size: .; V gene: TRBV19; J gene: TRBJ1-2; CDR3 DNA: TGTGCCAGCGGGGACAGCCTCTATGGCTACACCTTC; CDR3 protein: CASGDSLYGYTF
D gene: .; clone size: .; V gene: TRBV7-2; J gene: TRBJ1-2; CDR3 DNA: TGTGCCAGCAGCTCCCCGCCGCTTTTTGCCCACTCCTTC; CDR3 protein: CASSSPPLFAHSF
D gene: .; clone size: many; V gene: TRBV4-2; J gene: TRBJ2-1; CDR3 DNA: TGTGCCAGCAGCCAAGGTCCCCATGAGCAGTTCTTC; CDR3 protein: CASSQGPHEQFF
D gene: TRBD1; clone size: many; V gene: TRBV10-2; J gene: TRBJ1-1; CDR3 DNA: TGCGCCAGCAGTGAGTCTAAAGCGACAGGGTTGAACACTGAAGCTTTCTTT; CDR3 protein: CASSESKATGLNTEAFF
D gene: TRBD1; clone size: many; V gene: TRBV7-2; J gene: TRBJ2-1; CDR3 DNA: TGTGCCAGCAGCCTGGAACAGGGGGCGTACAATGAGCAGTTCTTC; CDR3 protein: CASSLEQGAYNEQFF